Shown below are 17 T cell receptor beta chains from a single sample sequenced in a study of blood T cell repertoires in COVID-19. Only in-frame clones appear in the TCRdb table, and some are missing; sequencing was by immunoSEQ multiplex PCR. Among nearly 200,000 clones listed, 80% to 90% were seen once. The sample consisted of PBMCs or T cells enriched from blood (not recorded which). Receptors were obtained from a woman under 30 who had recovered from COVID-19.

V and J are TRBV28 and TRBJ2-4, with 7 bases aligning to TRBD1. V shed 2 bases, J shed 2 bases, and the junction held 3 bases outside the gene matches. Germline loops: CDR1 MDHEN, CDR2 SYDVKM. This CDR3 spans 15 amino acids. DNA of the CDR3: TGTGCCAGCAGTTTACAGACAGGGACCAAAAACATTCAGTACTTC. It is translated as CASSLQTGTKNIQYF.

V and J are TRBV2 and TRBJ1-4, with 8 bases aligning to TRBD1. The germline V gene has CDR1 SNHLY and CDR2 FYNNEI. The CDR3 runs 13 residues. Trimming at V came to 8 bases and at J to 8 bases, leaving 7 bases not matched to a gene. The CDR3 nucleotides are TGTGCCAGCTCCGGACAGGGAAACGAAAAACTGTTTTTT. Protein: CASSGQGNEKLFF.

The CDR3 region is CASSHERGLTDTQYF. The CDR3 bases are TGTGCCAGTAGTCACGAGCGGGGGCTCACAGATACGCAGTATTTT. The V and J genes are TRBV19 and TRBJ2-3; 8 nucleotides line up with TRBD2. Germline V gene lookup returns CDR1 LNHDA and CDR2 SQIVND (reference sequence). This CDR3 contains 15 residues. Germline trimming cut 5 bases from V and 2 bases from J; bases unmatched to any gene: 6.

This clone was picked up one time. The V and J genes are TRBV6-5 and TRBJ1-5; D is ambiguous. The CDR3 loop spans 14 amino acids. Trimming stripped 7 bases from V and 0 bases from J, with 10 bases between. In germline, CDR1 is MNHEY, CDR2 SVGAGI. CDR3 protein: CASTPDYSNQPQHF. DNA for the CDR3: TGTGCCAGCACCCCGGACTATAGCAATCAGCCCCAGCATTTT.

The V and J genes are TRBV15 and TRBJ2-1; 11 nucleotides agree with TRBD2. This CDR3 is built from 18 residues. After removal of 1 base from V and 1 base from J, the junction contained 6 bases not matched to a gene. CDR1 and CDR2 (germline): LNHNV, YYDKDF (reference sequence). This CDR3 reads CATSRALAGAGSYNEQFF. CDR3 DNA: TGTGCCACCAGCAGAGCACTAGCGGGGGCTGGATCCTACAATGAGCAGTTCTTC.

This chain connects TRBV18 to TRBJ1-1; D not resolved. The germline CDR1 and CDR2 sequences are KGHSH and LQKENI. Trimming took 2 bases from V and 0 from J, leaving 7 bases between them. This CDR3 has 14 residues. The CDR3 loop is CASSPGGLNTEAFF. The CDR3 nucleotides read TGTGCCAGCTCACCAGGAGGGTTGAACACTGAAGCTTTCTTT.

The V call is TRBV3-1 (or the pseudogene TRBV3-2), the J call TRBJ2-3; the D gene is possibly TRBD2 (5 bases). The CDR3 consists of 15 residues. The germline V gene encodes CDR1 LGHDT and CDR2 YNNKEL (reference sequence). Trimming cost V 0 bases and J 2 bases, with 9 bases left between them. CDR3 sequence reads: CASSQEPGNTDTQYF. The DNA for the CDR3 is TGTGCCAGCAGCCAAGAACCGGGAAACACAGATACGCAGTATTTT.

The chain couples TRBV14 to TRBJ1-1, with D perhaps TRBD1 (5 bases). Germline CDR1 is SGHDN and CDR2 is FVKESK. V was clipped by 4 bases and J by 4 bases, with 13 bases between them. The CDR3 loop spans 14 amino acids. DNA of the CDR3: TGTGCCAGCAGCCGGTCTAGGGGCGGCACTGAAGCTTTCTTT. It specifies CASSRSRGGTEAFF. The whole variable domain, filled in from reference TRBV14 and TRBJ1-1, reads EAGVTQFPSHSVIEKGQTVTLRCDPISGHDNLYWYRRVMGKEIKFLLHFVKESKQDESGMPNNRFLAERTGGTYSTLKVQPAELEDSGVYFCASSRSRGGTEAFFGQGTRLTVV.

In this sample, this clone turned up once. The DNA of the CDR3 is TGCGCCAGCAGCTTATCCTGGGGACAGTACGAGCAGTACTTC. Its translation: CASSLSWGQYEQYF. The gene calls are TRBV5-1 and TRBJ2-7, with 7 bases aligning to TRBD1. The germline CDR1 and CDR2 sequences are SGHRS and YFSETQ. CDR3 length: 14 residues. Trimming removed 2 bases from V and 4 bases from J; junction bases left unmatched: 6.

This clone was seen a handful of times. The chain has TRBV5-5 and TRBJ2-1, with 11 bases lining up with TRBD2. The CDR3 consists of 15 residues. V trimming: 3 bases; J trimming: 7 bases; junction bases outside the gene matches: 6. Per the germline V gene, CDR1 is SGHKS and CDR2 is YYEKEE (reference sequence). Here the CDR3 DNA reads TGTGCCAGCAGCTATAGCGGGGGGGCCGTGAATGAGCAGTTCTTC. Amino acid sequence: CASSYSGGAVNEQFF.

The chain has TRBV14 and TRBJ1-6; D possibly corresponds to TRBD1 (6 bases). This CDR3 spans 15 amino acids. Germline loops: CDR1 SGHDN, CDR2 FVKESK. Trimming took 1 base from V and 7 from J, leaving 11 bases between them. In DNA, the CDR3 is TGTGCCAGCAGCCAAGTACAGGGAAACAATTCACCCCTCCACTTT. Protein product: CASSQVQGNNSPLHF.

In its sample, this clone was seen once. The genes are TRBV5-5 and TRBJ1-1; a weak D match, TRBD1 (6 bases). V dropped 2 bases and J dropped 1 base, with 12 bases sitting between them. This CDR3 region has 15 residues. Germline values: CDR1 SGHKS, CDR2 YYEKEE (reference sequence). The CDR3 nucleotides read TGTGCCAGCAGCTTACTGACAGGACAGAACACTGAAGCTTTCTTT. It specifies CASSLLTGQNTEAFF. The whole variable domain, filled in from reference TRBV5-5 and TRBJ1-1, reads DAGVTQSPTHLIKTRGQQVTLRCSPISGHKSVSWYQQVLGQGPQFIFQYYEKEERGRGNFPDRFSARQFPNYSSELNVNALLLGDSALYLCASSLLTGQNTEAFFGQGTRLTVV.

A single count supports this clone. Just one base apart from a much larger clone, this may be a read error. In the same sample, other DNA sequences code for this CDR3. This chain connects TRBV6-4 to TRBJ2-3, with TRBD1 matching 12 bases. The CDR3 consists of 14 residues. V lost 3 bases, J lost 6 bases, and 1 base stayed unmatched. The germline gives CDR1 MRHNA, CDR2 SNTAGT. The CDR3 loop reads CASSEGQGADTQYF. The DNA of the CDR3 is TGTGCCAGCAGTGAGGGACAGGGGGCTGATACGCAGTATTTT.

J is TRBJ2-5 and V is TRBV7-9; D unclear. Looked up from germline, CDR1 is SEHNR and CDR2 is FQNEAQ (reference sequence). CDR3 size: 12 residues. Trimming shortened V by 5 bases and J by 4 bases, and 8 bases separated the two germline ends. Here the CDR3 DNA reads TGTGCCAGCAGCGTCGTCCGAGAGACCCAGTACTTC. It is translated as CASSVVRETQYF. The whole variable domain, remainder taken from reference TRBV7-9 and TRBJ2-5, is DTGVSQNPRHKITKRGQNVTFRCDPISEHNRLYWYRQTLGQGPEFLTYFQNEAQLEKSRLLSDRFSAERPKGSFSTLEIQRTEQGDSAMYLCASSVVRETQYFGPGTRLLVL.

This clone has a single count. The chain joins TRBV6-5 to TRBJ1-2; a possible D gene is TRBD1 (6 bases). The CDR3 is 13 residues long. Germline V gene sequence: CDR1 MNHEY, CDR2 SVGAGI. V was pared by 5 bases and J by 4 bases, with 11 bases between. The CDR3 here is CASSRTALYGYTF. DNA of the CDR3: TGTGCCAGCAGTCGGACAGCTCTCTATGGCTACACCTTC.

The chain links TRBV7-9 to TRBJ2-2; 10 bases match TRBD1. With V trimmed by 4 bases and J by 9 bases, 8 bases remained unmatched. Germline CDR1 SEHNR, CDR2 FQNEAQ (reference sequence). This CDR3 is built from 15 residues. CDR3 sequence: CASSSWTGGVRELFF. Here the CDR3 DNA reads TGTGCCAGCAGCTCCTGGACAGGGGGAGTCAGGGAGCTGTTTTTT.

Note on this clone: Sequence at one end of the junction differs from germline and may be a read error. The rearrangement links TRBV5-5 to TRBJ1-1; D might be TRBD1 (5 bases). Germline CDR1 is SGHKS and CDR2 is YYEKEE (reference sequence). The CDR3 consists of 13 residues. The CDR3 here is CASSLASGGEAIF. CDR3 DNA: TGTGCCAGCAGCTTGGCCTCCGGGGGGGAGGCTATCTTT.